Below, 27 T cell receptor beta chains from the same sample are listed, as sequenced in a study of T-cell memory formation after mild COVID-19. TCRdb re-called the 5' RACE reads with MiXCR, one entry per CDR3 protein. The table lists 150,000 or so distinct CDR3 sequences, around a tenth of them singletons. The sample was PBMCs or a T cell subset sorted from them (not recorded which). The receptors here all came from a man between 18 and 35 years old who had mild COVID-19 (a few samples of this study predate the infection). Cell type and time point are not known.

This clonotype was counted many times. CDR3 protein: CASSPTSGGYNEQFF. The CDR3 DNA is TGCGCCAGCAGCCCAACTAGCGGGGGGTACAATGAGCAGTTCTTC. This chain links TRBV5-1 with TRBJ2-1, with 12 bases identical to TRBD2. This CDR3 is built from 15 residues. J lost 4 bases, V lost 4 bases, and 3 bases had no gene match. Germline V lookup: CDR1 SGHRS, CDR2 YFSETQ.

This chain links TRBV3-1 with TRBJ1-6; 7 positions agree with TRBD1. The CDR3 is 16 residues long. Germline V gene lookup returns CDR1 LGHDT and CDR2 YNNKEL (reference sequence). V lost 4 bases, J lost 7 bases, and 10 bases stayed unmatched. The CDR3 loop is CASSLSTGVWNSPLHF. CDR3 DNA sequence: TGTGCCAGCAGCCTTTCAACAGGGGTTTGGAATTCACCCCTCCACTTT.

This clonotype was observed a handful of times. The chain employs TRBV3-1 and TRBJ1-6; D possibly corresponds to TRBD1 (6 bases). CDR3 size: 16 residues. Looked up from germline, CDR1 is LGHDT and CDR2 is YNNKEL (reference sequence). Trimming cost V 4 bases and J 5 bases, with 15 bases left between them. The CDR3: CASSLHGEGDNSPLHF. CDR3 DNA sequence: TGTGCCAGCAGCCTCCATGGGGAGGGGGATAATTCACCCCTCCACTTT.

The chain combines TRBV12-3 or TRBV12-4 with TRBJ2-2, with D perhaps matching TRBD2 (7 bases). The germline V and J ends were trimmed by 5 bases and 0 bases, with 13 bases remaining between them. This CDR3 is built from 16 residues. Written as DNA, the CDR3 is TGTGCCAGCAGTCTTACCGGGGGGCCGAACACCGGGGAGCTGTTTTTT. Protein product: CASSLTGGPNTGELFF.

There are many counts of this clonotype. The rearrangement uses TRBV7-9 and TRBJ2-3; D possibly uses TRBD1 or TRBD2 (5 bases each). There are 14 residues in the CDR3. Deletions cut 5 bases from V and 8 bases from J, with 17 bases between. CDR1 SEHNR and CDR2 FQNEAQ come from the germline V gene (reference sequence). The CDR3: CASSPGTSPGTQYF. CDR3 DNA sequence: TGTGCCAGCAGCCCAGGGACGAGCCCCGGTACGCAGTATTTT.

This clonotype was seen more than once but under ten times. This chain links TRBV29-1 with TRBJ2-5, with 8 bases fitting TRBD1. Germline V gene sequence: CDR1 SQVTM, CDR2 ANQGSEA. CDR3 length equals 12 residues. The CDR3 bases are TGCAGTGGGGGACAGGTTGTGGAGACCCAGTACTTC. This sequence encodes CSGGQVVETQYF.

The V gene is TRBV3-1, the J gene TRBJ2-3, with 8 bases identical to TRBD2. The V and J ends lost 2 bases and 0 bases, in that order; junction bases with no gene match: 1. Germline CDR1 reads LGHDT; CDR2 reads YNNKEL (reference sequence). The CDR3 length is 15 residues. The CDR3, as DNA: TGTGCCAGCAGCCAAATAGCGGGGAGCACAGATACGCAGTATTTT. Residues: CASSQIAGSTDTQYF.

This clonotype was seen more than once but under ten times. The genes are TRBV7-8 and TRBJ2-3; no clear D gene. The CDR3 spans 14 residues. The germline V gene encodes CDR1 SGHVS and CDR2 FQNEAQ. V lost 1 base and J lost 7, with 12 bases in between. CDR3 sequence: CASSLVRTENTQYF. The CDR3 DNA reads TGTGCCAGCAGCTTAGTTAGGACGGAAAATACGCAGTATTTT.

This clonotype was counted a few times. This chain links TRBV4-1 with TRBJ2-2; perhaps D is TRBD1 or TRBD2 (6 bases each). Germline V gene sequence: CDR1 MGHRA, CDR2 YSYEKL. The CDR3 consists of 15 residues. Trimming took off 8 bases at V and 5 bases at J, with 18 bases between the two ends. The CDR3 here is CASSYEGGGTGELFF. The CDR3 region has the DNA TGCGCCAGCTCCTATGAAGGAGGGGGAACCGGGGAGCTGTTTTTT.

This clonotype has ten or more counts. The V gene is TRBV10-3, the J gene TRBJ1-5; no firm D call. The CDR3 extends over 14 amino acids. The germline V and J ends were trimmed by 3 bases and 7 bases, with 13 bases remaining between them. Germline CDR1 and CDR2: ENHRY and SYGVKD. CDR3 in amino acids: CAISDRQDGQPQHF. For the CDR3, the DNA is TGTGCCATCAGTGACCGGCAGGACGGGCAGCCCCAGCATTTT.

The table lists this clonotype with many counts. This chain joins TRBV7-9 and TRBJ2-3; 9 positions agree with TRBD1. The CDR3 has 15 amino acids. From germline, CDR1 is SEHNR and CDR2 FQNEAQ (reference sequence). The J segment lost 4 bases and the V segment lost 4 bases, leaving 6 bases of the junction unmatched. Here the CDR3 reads CASSSPGQGPDTQYF. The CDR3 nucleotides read TGTGCCAGCAGCTCTCCGGGACAGGGACCAGATACGCAGTATTTT.

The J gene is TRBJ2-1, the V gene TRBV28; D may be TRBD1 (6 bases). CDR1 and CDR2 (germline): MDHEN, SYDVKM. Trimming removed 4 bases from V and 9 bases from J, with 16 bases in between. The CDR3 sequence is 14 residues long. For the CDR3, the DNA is TGTGCCAGCAGTTCACCCCAGAACAGGGCTGAGCAGTTCTTC. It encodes CASSSPQNRAEQFF.

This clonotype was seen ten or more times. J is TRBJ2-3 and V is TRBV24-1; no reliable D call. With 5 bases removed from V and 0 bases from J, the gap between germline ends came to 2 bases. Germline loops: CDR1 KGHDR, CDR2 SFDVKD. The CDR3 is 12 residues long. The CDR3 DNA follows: TGTGCCACCAGTGGGAGCACAGATACGCAGTATTTT. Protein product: CATSGSTDTQYF.

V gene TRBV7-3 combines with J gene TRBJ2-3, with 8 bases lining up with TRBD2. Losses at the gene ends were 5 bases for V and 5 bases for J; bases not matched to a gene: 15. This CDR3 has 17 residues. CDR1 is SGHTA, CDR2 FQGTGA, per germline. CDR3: CASSRELGLGLLDTQYF. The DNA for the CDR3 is TGTGCCAGCAGCAGGGAGTTGGGACTAGGGCTGCTAGATACGCAGTATTTT.

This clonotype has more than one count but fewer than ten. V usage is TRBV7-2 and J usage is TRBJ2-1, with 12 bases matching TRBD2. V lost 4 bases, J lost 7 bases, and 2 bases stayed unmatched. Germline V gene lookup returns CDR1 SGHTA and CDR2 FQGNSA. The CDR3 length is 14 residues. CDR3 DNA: TGTGCCAGCAGCTCTAGCGGGGGGGCAAATGAGCAGTTCTTC. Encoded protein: CASSSSGGANEQFF.

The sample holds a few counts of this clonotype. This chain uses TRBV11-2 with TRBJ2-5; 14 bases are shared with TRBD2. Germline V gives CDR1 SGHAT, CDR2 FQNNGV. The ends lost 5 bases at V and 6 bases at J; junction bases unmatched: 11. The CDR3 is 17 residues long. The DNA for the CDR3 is TGTGCCAGCAGCACCCGGACTAGCGGGGGGATCTCGAAGACCCAGTACTTC. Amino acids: CASSTRTSGGISKTQYF.

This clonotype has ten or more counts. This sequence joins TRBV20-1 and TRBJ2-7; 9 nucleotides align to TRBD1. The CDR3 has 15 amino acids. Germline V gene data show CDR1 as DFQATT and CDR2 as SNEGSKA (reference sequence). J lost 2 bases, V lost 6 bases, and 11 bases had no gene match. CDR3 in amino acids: CSAQLPGQGTYEQYF. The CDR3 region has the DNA TGCAGTGCCCAACTTCCGGGACAGGGAACCTACGAGCAGTACTTC.

The CDR3, as DNA: TGTGCCAGCACCCCCGGGACGGCGAACACCGGGGAGCTGTTTTTT. Protein: CASTPGTANTGELFF. V is TRBV6-5 and J is TRBJ2-2, with D tentatively TRBD1 or TRBD2 (5 bases each). Trimming removed 7 bases from V and 0 bases from J, with 12 bases in between. This CDR3 is built from 15 residues. Germline CDR1 is MNHEY and CDR2 is SVGAGI.

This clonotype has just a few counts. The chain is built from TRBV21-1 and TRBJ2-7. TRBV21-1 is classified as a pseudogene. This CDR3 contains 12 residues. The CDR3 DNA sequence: TGTGCCAGCAGCAAAAAGACCTACGAGCAGTACGTC. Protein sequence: CASSKKTYEQYV.

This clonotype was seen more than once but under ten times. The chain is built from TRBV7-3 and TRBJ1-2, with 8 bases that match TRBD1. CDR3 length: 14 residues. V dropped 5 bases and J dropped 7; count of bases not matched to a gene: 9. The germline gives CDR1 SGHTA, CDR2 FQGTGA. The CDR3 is CASSQNAGGSGYTF. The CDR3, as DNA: TGTGCCAGCAGCCAAAACGCAGGGGGCTCTGGCTACACCTTC.

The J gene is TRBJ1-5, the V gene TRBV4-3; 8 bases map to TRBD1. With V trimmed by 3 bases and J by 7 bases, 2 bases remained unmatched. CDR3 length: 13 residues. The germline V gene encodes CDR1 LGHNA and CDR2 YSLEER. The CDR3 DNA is TGCGCCAGCAGCCAGGACAGGGAACAGCCCCAGCATTTT. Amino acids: CASSQDREQPQHF.

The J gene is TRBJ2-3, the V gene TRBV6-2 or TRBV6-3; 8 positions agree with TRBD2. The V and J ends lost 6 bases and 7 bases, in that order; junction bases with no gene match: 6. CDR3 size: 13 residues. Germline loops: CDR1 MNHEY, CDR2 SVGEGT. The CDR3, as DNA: TGTGCCAGCAGCCCTAGCGGGTTTTATACGCAGTATTTT. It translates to CASSPSGFYTQYF.

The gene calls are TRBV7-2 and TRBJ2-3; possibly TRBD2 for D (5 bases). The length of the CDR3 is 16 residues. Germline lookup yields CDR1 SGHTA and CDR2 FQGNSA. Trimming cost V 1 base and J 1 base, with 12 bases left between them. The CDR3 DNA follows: TGTGCCAGCAGCTTAGTTGCTAGCTCCGGCACAGATACGCAGTATTTT. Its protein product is CASSLVASSGTDTQYF.

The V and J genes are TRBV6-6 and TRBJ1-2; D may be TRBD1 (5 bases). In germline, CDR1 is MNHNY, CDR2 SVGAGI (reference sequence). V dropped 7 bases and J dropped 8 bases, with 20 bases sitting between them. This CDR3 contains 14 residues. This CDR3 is CASKRSGGEFGYTF. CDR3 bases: TGTGCCAGCAAACGGTCCGGGGGTGAGTTCGGCTACACCTTC.

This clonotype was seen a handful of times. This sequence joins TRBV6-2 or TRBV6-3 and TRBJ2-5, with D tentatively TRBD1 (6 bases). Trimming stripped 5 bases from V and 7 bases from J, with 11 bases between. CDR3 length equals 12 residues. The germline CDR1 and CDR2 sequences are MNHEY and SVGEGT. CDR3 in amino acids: CASSQGYGTQYF. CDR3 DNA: TGTGCCAGCAGTCAGGGGTACGGGACCCAGTACTTC.

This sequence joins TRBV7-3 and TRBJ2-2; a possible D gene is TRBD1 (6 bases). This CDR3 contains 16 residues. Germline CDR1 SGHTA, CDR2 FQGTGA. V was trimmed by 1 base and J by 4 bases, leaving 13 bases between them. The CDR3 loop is CASSLMLGGTTGELFF. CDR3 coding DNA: TGTGCCAGCAGCTTAATGTTAGGGGGTACCACCGGGGAGCTGTTTTTT.

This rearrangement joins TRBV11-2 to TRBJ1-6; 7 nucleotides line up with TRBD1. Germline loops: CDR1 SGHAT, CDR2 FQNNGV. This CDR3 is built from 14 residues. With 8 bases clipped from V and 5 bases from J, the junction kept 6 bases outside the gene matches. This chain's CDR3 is CASAGTDNNSPLHF. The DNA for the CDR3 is TGTGCCAGCGCCGGGACAGATAATAATTCACCCCTCCACTTT.